Below are 23 T cell receptor beta chains sequenced from a single sample in a study of shared clonotypes between healthy human individuals. Assay: immunoSEQ multiplex PCR; the TCRdb copy retains only in-frame clones and omits some. The repertoire holds about 2.4 million clones, 93% seen once, with around 0.4% in the top ten. Sequencing used naive CD4+ T cells from PBMCs. The subset is: CD45RA+ positively selected. All receptors derive from a man aged 18 to 29 in good health. Some clones in this sample may be carry-over from other donors' samples.

About this clone: Other DNA sequences within the sample encode an identical CDR3. The CDR3 DNA follows: TGTGCCAGCAGCGGACTAGCGGGAGACTACGAGCAGTACTTC. This codes for CASSGLAGDYEQYF. This chain links TRBV9 with TRBJ2-7, with 12 bases identical to TRBD2. Germline-derived CDR1 and CDR2 are SGDLS and YYNGEE. This CDR3 is built from 14 residues. The V segment lost 3 bases and the J segment 3 bases; nucleotides outside the gene matches: 1. Combining the CDR3 with reference TRBV9 and TRBJ2-7 gives the whole variable domain DSGVTQTPKHLITATGQRVTLRCSPRSGDLSVYWYQQSLDQGLQFLIQYYNGEERAKGNILERFSAQQFPDLHSELNLSSLELGDSALYFCASSGLAGDYEQYFGPGTRLTVT.

This clone was seen just once. This chain connects TRBV7-6 to TRBJ2-1; 12 nucleotides match TRBD2. The CDR3 extends over 15 amino acids. The germline gives CDR1 SGHVS, CDR2 FNYEAQ. Losses at the gene ends were 5 bases for V and 7 bases for J; bases not matched to a gene: 6. The CDR3 bases are TGTGCCAGCAGCGATACTAGCGGGAGGCGAAATGAGCAGTTCTTC. Translating gives CASSDTSGRRNEQFF.

This sequence joins TRBV5-4 and TRBJ2-1; 7 bases map to TRBD2. The CDR3 has 17 amino acids. From germline, CDR1 is SGHNT and CDR2 YYREEE (reference sequence). V lost 3 bases to trimming and J lost 7 bases; unmatched junction nucleotides: 16. The CDR3 nucleotides are TGTGCCAGCAGCTCGCAATTGGACACGACTAGCCCAAATGAGCAGTTCTTC. Residues: CASSSQLDTTSPNEQFF. The full variable domain, rest sourced from reference TRBV5-4 and TRBJ2-1, is ETGVTQSPTHLIKTRGQQVTLRCSSQSGHNTVSWYQQALGQGPQFIFQYYREEENGRGNFPPRFSGLQFPNYSSELNVNALELDDSALYLCASSSQLDTTSPNEQFFGPGTRLTVL.

As to this clone: Other nucleotide sequences from this sample produce the same CDR3. The rearrangement links TRBV7-2 to TRBJ2-2; TRBD2 matches 9 bases. The CDR3 runs to 15 residues. CDR1 and CDR2 from the germline V gene are SGHTA and FQGNSA. The V and J ends lost 3 bases and 5 bases, in that order; junction bases with no gene match: 4. CDR3: CASSLGLAGTGELFF. As DNA, the CDR3 is TGTGCCAGCAGCTTGGGACTAGCTGGAACCGGGGAGCTGTTTTTT.

The gene calls are TRBV5-1 and TRBJ2-1; 8 bases match TRBD1. J was trimmed by 8 bases and V by 3 bases; bases with no gene match: 7. Germline CDR1 is SGHRS and CDR2 is YFSETQ. This CDR3 spans 14 amino acids. For the CDR3, the DNA is TGCGCCAGCAGCTCCTGGACAGGGATGGATGAGCAGTTCTTC. This sequence encodes CASSSWTGMDEQFF.

Turning to this clone: Other nucleotide sequences from this sample produce the same CDR3. DNA for the CDR3: TGTGCCAGCAGCGTAGGCCCGAGGGACTACGAGCAGTACTTC. Its translation is CASSVGPRDYEQYF. The chain recombines TRBV9 with TRBJ2-7, with a possible D match to TRBD2 (5 bases). Germline loops: CDR1 SGDLS, CDR2 YYNGEE. The V end lost 0 bases, the J end lost 3 bases, and 10 bases lay between the germline ends. CDR3 length: 14 amino acids.

CDR3 nucleotides: TGCGCCAGCAGCTTGGTATCGGGTGAGCAGTTCTTC. Amino acid sequence: CASSLVSGEQFF. This chain connects TRBV5-1 to TRBJ2-1; the D is unclear. CDR1 SGHRS and CDR2 YFSETQ come from the germline V gene. The CDR3 is 12 amino acids. Trimming pared 0 bases from V and 9 bases from J, leaving 7 bases between. Combining the CDR3 with reference TRBV5-1 and TRBJ2-1 gives the whole variable domain KAGVTQTPRYLIKTRGQQVTLSCSPISGHRSVSWYQQTPGQGLQFLFEYFSETQRNKGNFPGRFSGRQFSNSRSEMNVSTLELGDSALYLCASSLVSGEQFFGPGTRLTVL.

V gene TRBV10-2 combines with J gene TRBJ2-2, with a weak D call TRBD2 (6 bases). This CDR3 comprises 14 residues. The germline V and J ends were trimmed by 6 bases and 9 bases, with 17 bases remaining between them. The germline CDR1 and CDR2 sequences are WSHSY and SAAADI. This CDR3 reads CASRLATAGRELFF. CDR3 sequence (DNA): TGCGCCAGCAGACTAGCCACGGCAGGGCGGGAGCTGTTTTTT.

The chain employs TRBV9 and TRBJ2-7; D is perhaps TRBD2 (5 bases). CDR3 length: 14 amino acids. The germline V and J ends were trimmed by 0 bases and 0 bases, with 7 bases remaining between them. The germline CDR1 and CDR2 sequences are SGDLS and YYNGEE. The CDR3 DNA reads as TGTGCCAGCAGCGTAGACGGGATCTCCTACGAGCAGTACTTC. Protein: CASSVDGISYEQYF.

The chain recombines TRBV28 with TRBJ2-3; D gene ambiguous. Germline lookup yields CDR1 MDHEN and CDR2 SYDVKM. The germline V and J ends were trimmed by 5 bases and 3 bases, with 15 bases remaining between them. The CDR3 is 15 residues long. CDR3 DNA sequence: TGTGCCAGCAGTCTGGCTGGGTTACTAACAGATACGCAGTATTTT. Translated: CASSLAGLLTDTQYF.

V usage is TRBV5-1 and J usage is TRBJ1-4; tentative D call: TRBD1 (6 bases). The germline gives CDR1 SGHRS, CDR2 YFSETQ. Deletions cut 4 bases from V and 8 bases from J, with 15 bases between. This CDR3 is 14 amino acids long. The CDR3 here is CASSIRGGGEKLFF. Written as DNA, the CDR3 is TGCGCCAGCAGCATCAGGGGAGGCGGCGAAAAACTGTTTTTT.

J is TRBJ1-2 and V is TRBV9, with TRBD1 as a possible D gene (5 bases). CDR1 is SGDLS, CDR2 YYNGEE, per germline. The V and J ends lost 3 bases and 7 bases respectively, with 10 bases between them. The CDR3 is 12 residues long. The CDR3 spells CASSGAGTGYTF. CDR3 coding DNA: TGTGCCAGCAGCGGGGCAGGGACTGGCTACACCTTC.

Regarding this clone: Additional DNA sequences in this sample encode the identical CDR3. CDR3 in DNA: TGCAGTGCTAGACCTACTGAAGCTTTCTTT. Its translation is CSARPTEAFF. The chain has TRBV20-1 and TRBJ1-1; D is ambiguous. Germline values: CDR1 DFQATT, CDR2 SNEGSKA (reference sequence). V shed 2 bases and J shed 5 bases, with 3 bases lying between them. This CDR3 has 10 residues.

The V call is TRBV7-2, the J call TRBJ2-1; perhaps TRBD1 as D (6 bases). Trimming removed 6 bases from V and 3 bases from J, with 9 bases in between. This CDR3 is built from 13 residues. Looked up from germline, CDR1 is SGHTA and CDR2 is FQGNSA. CDR3 sequence (DNA): TGTGCCAGCAGGGGGGCCGTCTACAATGAGCAGTTCTTC. Translating it yields CASRGAVYNEQFF.

The CDR3 loop is CASSRIQGARDGYTF. The CDR3 DNA is TGTGCCAGCAGCCGGATACAGGGGGCCCGTGATGGCTACACCTTC. This chain joins TRBV14 and TRBJ1-2; 9 bases align to TRBD1. The germline gives CDR1 SGHDN, CDR2 FVKESK. Trimming at V came to 4 bases and at J to 6 bases, leaving 9 bases not matched to a gene. The CDR3 has 15 amino acids.

The rearrangement joins TRBV9 to TRBJ1-4; the D gene is possibly TRBD1 (6 bases). CDR1 and CDR2 from the germline V gene are SGDLS and YYNGEE. The CDR3 consists of 15 residues. V gave up 2 bases and J gave up 7 bases, with 15 bases separating them. The CDR3 loop reads CASSVKGWGAEKLFF. The CDR3 DNA follows: TGTGCCAGCAGCGTCAAGGGATGGGGGGCTGAAAAACTGTTTTTT.

A remark on this clone: The same CDR3 also results from other DNA sequences found in this sample. CDR3 DNA: TGCGCCAGCAGCCCTACTAGCGGGAGCTCCTACGAGCAGTACTTC. It is translated as CASSPTSGSSYEQYF. The chain joins TRBV5-1 to TRBJ2-7; TRBD2 matches at 11 bases. Germline CDR1 SGHRS, CDR2 YFSETQ. Trimming took 4 bases from V and 0 from J; bases not matched to a gene: 3. The CDR3 has 15 amino acids.

J is TRBJ1-5 and V is TRBV28, with 7 bases identical to TRBD1. The junction had 9 bases not matched to a gene; V was cut back by 6 bases and J by 4 bases. Germline V gene lookup returns CDR1 MDHEN and CDR2 SYDVKM. The CDR3 totals 15 residues. CDR3 DNA: TGTGCCAGCAGACCCCCGGGACAGCGGAATCAGCCCCAGCATTTT. This translates into CASRPPGQRNQPQHF.

The chain carries TRBV5-1 and TRBJ2-3; 12 bases map to TRBD2. Germline CDR1 and CDR2: SGHRS and YFSETQ. CDR3 length equals 17 residues. J lost 0 bases, V lost 5 bases, and 7 bases had no gene match. CDR3 in DNA: TGCGCCAGCAGATGGACTAGCGGGGCCCCTAGCACAGATACGCAGTATTTT. Amino acids: CASRWTSGAPSTDTQYF.

This chain uses TRBV30 with TRBJ2-7; tentative D call: TRBD1 (9 bases). The CDR3 length is 14 residues. V lost 3 bases, J lost 4 bases, and 16 bases lay in between. Germline lookup yields CDR1 GTSNPN and CDR2 SVGIG (reference sequence). This chain's CDR3 is CAWSTGGGGYEQYF. CDR3 DNA: TGTGCCTGGAGCACAGGGGGCGGGGGGTACGAGCAGTACTTC. Complete variable domain (other parts from reference TRBV30 and TRBJ2-7): SQTIHQWPATLVQPVGSPLSLECTVEGTSNPNLYWYRQAAGRGLQLLFYSVGIGQISSEVPQNLSASRPQDRQFILSSKKLLLSDSGFYLCAWSTGGGGYEQYFGPGTRLTVT.

The V gene is TRBV29-1, the J gene TRBJ2-1; D possibly matches TRBD1 or TRBD2 (7 bases each). Germline lookup yields CDR1 SQVTM and CDR2 ANQGSEA. This CDR3 contains 16 residues. Trimming removed 5 bases from V and 12 bases from J, with 29 bases in between. The CDR3 region has the DNA TGCAGCGTTTCTCTCCCGGGGGGACAGCTAACCCAGCGGCAGTTCTTC. It encodes CSVSLPGGQLTQRQFF.

V and J are TRBV15 and TRBJ2-3; the D gene is possibly TRBD1 (6 bases). This CDR3 is 16 amino acids long. Germline values: CDR1 LNHNV, CDR2 YYDKDF (reference sequence). Between the trimmed V and J ends, which lost 1 base and 0 bases, there was a span of 11 bases. The CDR3 here is CATSRGGHRSTDTQYF. Written as DNA, the CDR3 is TGTGCCACCAGCAGAGGGGGACACCGAAGCACAGATACGCAGTATTTT.

This sequence joins TRBV19 and TRBJ2-1; unclear D gene. V dropped 7 bases and J dropped 10 bases, with 11 bases sitting between them. The germline CDR1 and CDR2 sequences are LNHDA and SQIVND (reference sequence). There are 11 residues in the CDR3. In DNA, the CDR3 is TGTGCCAGTATTCCTGACCCCGAGCAGTTCTTC. As protein: CASIPDPEQFF.